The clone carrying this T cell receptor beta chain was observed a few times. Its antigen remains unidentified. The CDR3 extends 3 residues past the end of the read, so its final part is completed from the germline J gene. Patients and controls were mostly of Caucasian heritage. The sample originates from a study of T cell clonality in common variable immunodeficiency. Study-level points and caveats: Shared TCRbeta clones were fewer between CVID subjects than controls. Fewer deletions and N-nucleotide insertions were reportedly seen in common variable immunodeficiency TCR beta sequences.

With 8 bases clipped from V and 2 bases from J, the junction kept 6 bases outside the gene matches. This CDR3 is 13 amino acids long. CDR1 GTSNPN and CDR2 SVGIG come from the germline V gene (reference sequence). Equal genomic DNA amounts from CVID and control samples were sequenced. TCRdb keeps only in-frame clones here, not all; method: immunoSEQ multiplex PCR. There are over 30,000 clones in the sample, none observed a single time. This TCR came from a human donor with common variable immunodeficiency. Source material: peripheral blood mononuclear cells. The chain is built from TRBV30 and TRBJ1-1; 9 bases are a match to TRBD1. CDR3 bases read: TGTGCCAGTAGGACAGGGGTTAACACTGAA. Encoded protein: CASRTGVNTE. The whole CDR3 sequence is CASRTGVNTEAFF.